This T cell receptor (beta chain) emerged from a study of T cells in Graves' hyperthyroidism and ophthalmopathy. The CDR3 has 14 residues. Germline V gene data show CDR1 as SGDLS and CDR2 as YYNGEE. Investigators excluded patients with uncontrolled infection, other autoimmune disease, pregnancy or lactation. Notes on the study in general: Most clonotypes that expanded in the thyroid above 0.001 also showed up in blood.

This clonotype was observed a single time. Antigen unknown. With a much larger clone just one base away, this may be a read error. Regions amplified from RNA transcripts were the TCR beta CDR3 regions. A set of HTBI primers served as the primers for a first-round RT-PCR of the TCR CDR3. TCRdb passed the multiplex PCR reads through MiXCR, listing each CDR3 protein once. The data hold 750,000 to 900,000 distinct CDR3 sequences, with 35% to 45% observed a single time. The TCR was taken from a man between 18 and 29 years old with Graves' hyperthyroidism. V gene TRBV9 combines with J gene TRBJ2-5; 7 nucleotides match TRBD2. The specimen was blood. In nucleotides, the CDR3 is TGTGCCAGCAGCCCAAGCGGGATAGAAGAGGCCCAGTACTTC. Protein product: CASSPSGIEEAQYF. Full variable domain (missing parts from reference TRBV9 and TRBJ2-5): DSGVTQTPKHLITATGQRVTLRCSPRSGDLSVYWYQQSLDQGLQFLIQYYNGEERAKGNILERFSAQQFPDLHSELNLSSLELGDSALYFCASSPSGIEEAQYFGPGTRLLVL.